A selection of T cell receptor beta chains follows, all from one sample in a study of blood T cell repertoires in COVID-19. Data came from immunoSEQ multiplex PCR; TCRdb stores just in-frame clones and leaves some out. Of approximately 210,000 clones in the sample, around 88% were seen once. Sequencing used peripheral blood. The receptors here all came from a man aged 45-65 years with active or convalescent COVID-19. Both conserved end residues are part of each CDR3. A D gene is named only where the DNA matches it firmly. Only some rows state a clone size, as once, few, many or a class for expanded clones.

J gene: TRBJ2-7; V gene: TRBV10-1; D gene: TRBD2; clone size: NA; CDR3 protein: CASIGLAGASSHEQYF; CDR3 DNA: TGCGCCAGCATCGGACTAGCGGGAGCGTCATCCCACGAGCAGTACTTC
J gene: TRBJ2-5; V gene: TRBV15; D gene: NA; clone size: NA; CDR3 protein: CATSPRRGQNQETQYF; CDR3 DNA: TGTGCCACCAGCCCTCGCCGAGGACAGAATCAAGAGACCCAGTACTTC
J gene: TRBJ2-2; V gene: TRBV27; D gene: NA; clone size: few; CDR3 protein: CASSLNLRVAGELFF; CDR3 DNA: TGTGCCAGCAGTTTAAATTTGCGGGTAGCCGGGGAGCTGTTTTTT
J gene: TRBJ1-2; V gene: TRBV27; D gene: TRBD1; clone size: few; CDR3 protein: CASSFHTRQGRGYTF; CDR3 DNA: TGTGCCAGCAGTTTCCACACTAGACAGGGTCGTGGCTACACCTTC
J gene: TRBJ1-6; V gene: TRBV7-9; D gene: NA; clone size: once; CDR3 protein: CASSLGLETGLNSPLHF; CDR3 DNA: TGTGCCAGCAGCTTAGGTTTGGAGACAGGTCTCAATTCACCCCTCCACTTT
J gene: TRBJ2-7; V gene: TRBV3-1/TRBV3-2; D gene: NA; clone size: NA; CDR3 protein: CASSNSGLGADSYEQYF; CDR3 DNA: TGTGCCAGCAGCAACTCGGGATTGGGCGCGGACTCCTACGAGCAGTACTTC
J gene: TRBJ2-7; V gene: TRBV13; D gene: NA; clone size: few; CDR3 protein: CASSLGVSGSYEQYF; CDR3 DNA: TGTGCCAGCAGCTTAGGGGTTAGCGGCTCCTACGAGCAGTACTTC
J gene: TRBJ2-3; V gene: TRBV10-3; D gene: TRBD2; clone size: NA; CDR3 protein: CAISESERGSTDTQYF; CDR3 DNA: TGTGCCATCAGTGAGTCAGAGCGGGGGAGCACAGATACGCAGTATTTT
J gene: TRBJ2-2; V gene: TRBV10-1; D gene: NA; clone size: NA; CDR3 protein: CASSDRNTGELFF; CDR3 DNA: TGCGCCAGCAGTGATAGGAACACCGGGGAGCTGTTTTTT
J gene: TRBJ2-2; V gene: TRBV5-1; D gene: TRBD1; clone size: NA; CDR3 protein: CASSKQGSGELFF; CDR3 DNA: TGCGCCAGCAGCAAACAGGGGTCCGGGGAGCTGTTTTTT
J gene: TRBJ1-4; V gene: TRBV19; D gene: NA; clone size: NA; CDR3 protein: CASSSPMAEKLFF; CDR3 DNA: TGTGCCAGTAGTAGCCCAATGGCTGAAAAACTGTTTTTT
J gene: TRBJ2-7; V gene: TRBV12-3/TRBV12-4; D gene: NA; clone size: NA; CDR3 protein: CASSREYEQYF; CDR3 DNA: TGTGCCAGCAGTCGAGAATACGAGCAGTACTTC
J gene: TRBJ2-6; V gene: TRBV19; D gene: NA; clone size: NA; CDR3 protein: CASSIDSGGMGVGANVLTF; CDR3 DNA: TGTGCCAGTAGTATAGATTCGGGCGGGATGGGAGTTGGGGCCAACGTCCTGACTTTC
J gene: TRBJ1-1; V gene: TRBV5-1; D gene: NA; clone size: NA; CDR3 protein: CASSLDGFGAFF; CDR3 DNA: TGCGCCAGCAGCTTGGACGGCTTCGGGGCTTTCTTT
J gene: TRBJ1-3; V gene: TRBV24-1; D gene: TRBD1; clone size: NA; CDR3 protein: CATTPPAGTAFSSGNTIYF; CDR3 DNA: TGTGCCACCACCCCCCCCGCGGGGACAGCCTTCTCCTCTGGAAACACCATATATTTT
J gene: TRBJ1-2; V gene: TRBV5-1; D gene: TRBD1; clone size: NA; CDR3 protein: CASSPGQGFDYGYTF; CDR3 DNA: TGCGCCAGCAGCCCGGGACAGGGATTTGACTATGGCTACACCTTC
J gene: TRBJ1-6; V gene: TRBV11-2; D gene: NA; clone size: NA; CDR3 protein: CASSLKRVAGYNSPLHF; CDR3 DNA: TGTGCCAGCAGCTTAAAAAGGGTAGCGGGCTATAATTCACCCCTCCACTTT
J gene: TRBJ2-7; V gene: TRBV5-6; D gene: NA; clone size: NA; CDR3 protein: CASSLSFYEQYF; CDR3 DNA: TGTGCCAGCAGCTTGTCCTTCTACGAGCAGTACTTC
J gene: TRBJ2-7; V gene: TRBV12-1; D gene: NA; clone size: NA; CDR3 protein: CASSFAETSGNPNEQYF; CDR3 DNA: TGTGCCAGCAGCTTTGCGGAGACTAGCGGGAATCCCAACGAGCAGTACTTC
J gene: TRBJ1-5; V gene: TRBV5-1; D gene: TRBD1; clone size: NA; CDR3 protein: CASSLAGGEQPQHF; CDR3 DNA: TGCGCCAGCAGCTTGGCAGGGGGAGAACAGCCCCAGCATTTT
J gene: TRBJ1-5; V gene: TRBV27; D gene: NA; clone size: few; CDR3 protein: CASSLSRVGNQPQHF; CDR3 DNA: TGTGCCAGCAGTTTATCACGGGTAGGCAATCAGCCCCAGCATTTT
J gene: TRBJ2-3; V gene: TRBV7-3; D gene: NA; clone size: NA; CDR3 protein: CASSPQPSGTDTQYF; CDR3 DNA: TGTGCCAGCAGCCCTCAGCCTAGCGGCACAGATACGCAGTATTTT
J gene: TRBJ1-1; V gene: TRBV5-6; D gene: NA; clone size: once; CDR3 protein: CASSLTVNTEAFF; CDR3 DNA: TGTGCCAGCAGCTTGACAGTGAACACTGAAGCTTTCTTT
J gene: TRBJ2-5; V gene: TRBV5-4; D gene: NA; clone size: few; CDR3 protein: CASSYGGTQETQYF; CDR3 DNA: TGTGCCAGCAGCTACGGGGGAACCCAAGAGACCCAGTACTTC
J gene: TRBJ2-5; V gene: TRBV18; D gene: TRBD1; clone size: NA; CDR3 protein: CASSPLGQGIQETQYF; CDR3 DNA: TGTGCCAGCTCACCATTGGGACAGGGGATACAAGAGACCCAGTACTTC
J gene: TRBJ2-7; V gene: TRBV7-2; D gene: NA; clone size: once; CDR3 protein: CASSLESTPNLYEQYF; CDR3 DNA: TGTGCCAGCAGCTTAGAATCCACACCCAACCTCTACGAGCAGTACTTC
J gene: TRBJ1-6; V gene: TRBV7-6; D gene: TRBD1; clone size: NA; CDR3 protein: CASSLAEGTARNSPLHF; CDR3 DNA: TGTGCCAGCAGCTTAGCGGAGGGGACAGCCCGTAATTCACCCCTCCACTTT
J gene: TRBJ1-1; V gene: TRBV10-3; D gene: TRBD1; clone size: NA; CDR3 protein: CAISERQGTEAFF; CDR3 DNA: TGTGCCATCAGTGAGCGACAGGGGACTGAAGCTTTCTTT
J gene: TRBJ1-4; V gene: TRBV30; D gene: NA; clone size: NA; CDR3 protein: CAWSPRGEKLFF; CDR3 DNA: TGTGCCTGGAGTCCTCGGGGGGAAAAACTGTTTTTT
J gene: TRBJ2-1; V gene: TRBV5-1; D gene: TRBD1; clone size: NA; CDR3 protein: CASSLGDRALDEQFF; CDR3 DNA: TGCGCCAGCAGCTTGGGGGACAGGGCGCTTGATGAGCAGTTCTTC
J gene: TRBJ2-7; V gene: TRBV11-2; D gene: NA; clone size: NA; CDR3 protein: CASSRSTGLTYEQYF; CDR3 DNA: TGTGCCAGCAGCCGAAGTACTGGGCTTACCTACGAGCAGTACTTC
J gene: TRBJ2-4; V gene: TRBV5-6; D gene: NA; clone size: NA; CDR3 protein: CASSLSRQGGWAKNIQYF; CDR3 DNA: TGTGCCAGCAGCTTGAGTAGGCAGGGTGGTTGGGCCAAAAACATTCAGTACTTC
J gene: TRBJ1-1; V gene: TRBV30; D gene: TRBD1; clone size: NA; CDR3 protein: CAWRWTGVNTEAFF; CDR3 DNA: TGTGCCTGGAGGTGGACAGGGGTGAACACTGAAGCTTTCTTT
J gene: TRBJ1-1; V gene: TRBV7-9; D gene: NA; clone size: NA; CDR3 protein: CASSLLDRTEAFF; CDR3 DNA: TGTGCCAGCAGCTTACTCGACAGAACTGAAGCTTTCTTT
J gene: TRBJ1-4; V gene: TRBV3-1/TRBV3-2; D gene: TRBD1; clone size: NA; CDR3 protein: CASSPGQGNEKLFF; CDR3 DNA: TGTGCCAGCAGCCCGGGACAGGGGAACGAAAAACTGTTTTTT
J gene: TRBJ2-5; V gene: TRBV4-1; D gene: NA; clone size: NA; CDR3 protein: CASSQKWAGPPQETQYF; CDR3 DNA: TGCGCCAGCAGCCAGAAGTGGGCGGGACCTCCCCAAGAGACCCAGTACTTC
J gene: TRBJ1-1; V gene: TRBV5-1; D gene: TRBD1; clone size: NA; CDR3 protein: CASSLGTGGIRTEAFF; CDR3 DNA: TGCGCCAGCAGCCTGGGAACAGGGGGCATAAGGACTGAAGCTTTCTTT
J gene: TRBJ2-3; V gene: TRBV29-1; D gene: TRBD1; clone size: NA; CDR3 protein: CSVEVYRGPSTDTQYF; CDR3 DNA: TGCAGCGTTGAAGTTTACAGGGGTCCTAGCACAGATACGCAGTATTTT
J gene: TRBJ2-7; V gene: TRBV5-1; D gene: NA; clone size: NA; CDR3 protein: CASHFAYEQYF; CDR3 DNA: TGCGCCAGTCACTTTGCCTACGAGCAGTACTTC
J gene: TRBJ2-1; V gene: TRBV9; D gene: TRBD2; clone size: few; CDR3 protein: CASSVASGGGYNEQFF; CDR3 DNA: TGTGCCAGCAGCGTAGCGTCGGGAGGGGGGTACAATGAGCAGTTCTTC
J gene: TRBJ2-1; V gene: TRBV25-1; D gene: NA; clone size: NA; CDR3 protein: CASSEMGLSLRGNEQFF; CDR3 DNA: TGTGCCAGCAGTGAAATGGGTCTATCGTTAAGGGGCAATGAGCAGTTCTTC
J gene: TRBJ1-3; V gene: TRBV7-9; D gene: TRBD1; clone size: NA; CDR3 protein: CASSPSQHRGLYF; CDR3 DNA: TGTGCCAGCAGCCCTAGTCAACACAGGGGGTTATATTTT
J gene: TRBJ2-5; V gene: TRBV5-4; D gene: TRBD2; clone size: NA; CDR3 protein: CASSGRLAEHGETQYF; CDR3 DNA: TGTGCCAGCAGCGGCAGACTAGCGGAACACGGGGAGACCCAGTACTTC
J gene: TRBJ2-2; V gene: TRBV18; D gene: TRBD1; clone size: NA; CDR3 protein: CASSQIQGALDTGELFF; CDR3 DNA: TGTGCCAGCTCCCAGATCCAGGGGGCGTTGGATACCGGGGAGCTGTTTTTT
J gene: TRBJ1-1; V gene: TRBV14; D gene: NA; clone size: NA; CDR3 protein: CASSQVIPEAFF; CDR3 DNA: TGTGCCAGCAGCCAAGTCATCCCTGAAGCTTTCTTT
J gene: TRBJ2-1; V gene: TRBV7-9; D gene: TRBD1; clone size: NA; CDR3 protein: CASSNGQGLDEQFF; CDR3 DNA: TGTGCCAGCAGCAATGGACAGGGGTTAGACGAGCAGTTCTTC
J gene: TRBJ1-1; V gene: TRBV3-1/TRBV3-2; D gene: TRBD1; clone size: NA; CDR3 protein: CASSQATGGGTEAFF; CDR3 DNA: TGTGCCAGCAGCCAAGCTACAGGGGGGGGTACTGAAGCTTTCTTT
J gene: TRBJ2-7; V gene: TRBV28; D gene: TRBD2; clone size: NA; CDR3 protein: CASLLAGGPHEQYF; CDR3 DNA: TGTGCCAGTTTATTAGCGGGAGGCCCCCACGAGCAGTACTTC
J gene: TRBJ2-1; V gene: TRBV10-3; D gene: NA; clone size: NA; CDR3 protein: CAIASAGARAEQFF; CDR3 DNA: TGTGCCATCGCGTCGGCGGGGGCACGAGCTGAGCAGTTCTTC
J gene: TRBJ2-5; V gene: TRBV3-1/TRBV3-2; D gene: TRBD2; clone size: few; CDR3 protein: CASRIAGPLQETQYF; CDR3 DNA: TGTGCCAGCAGAATAGCGGGCCCCCTTCAAGAGACCCAGTACTTC
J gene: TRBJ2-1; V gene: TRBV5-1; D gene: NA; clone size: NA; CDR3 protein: CASSLMSLRGQNEQFF; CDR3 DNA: TGCGCCAGCAGCCTGATGAGTCTAAGGGGCCAGAATGAGCAGTTCTTC